The rows below give T cell receptor beta chains drawn from one sample of a study of graft-versus-host responses after intestinal transplantation. The assay was immunoSEQ multiplex PCR, and TCRdb's table has in-frame clones only and misses some. The sample consists of 57,000 or so clones, about 90% of them appearing once. The material was PBMCs, obtained around 120 days after intestinal transplantation. These receptors were taken from a human patient who received an intestinal transplant, so some T cells may come from the graft donor. The CDR3 runs from the conserved cysteine through the conserved F or W. Fields, in order: V gene, clone size, J gene, D gene, CDR3 DNA, CDR3 protein. The D gene is left open where the match is weak. Size values are once, few and many counts, or a class for expanded clones, and some rows have none.

V: TRBV6-1; size: .; J: TRBJ2-7; D: .; DNA: TGTGCCAGCAGTGAAAGGGGGAAGGTCTACGAGCAGTACTTC; CDR3: CASSERGKVYEQYF
V: TRBV18; size: .; J: TRBJ2-1; D: TRBD1; DNA: TGTGCCAGCTCACCACTGGAACAGGGGGTAATGTTCTTC; CDR3: CASSPLEQGVMFF
V: TRBV2; size: once; J: TRBJ2-3; D: TRBD2; DNA: TGTGCCAGCGGACTAGCGGGAGTTACAGATACGCAGTATTTT; CDR3: CASGLAGVTDTQYF
V: TRBV7-3; size: .; J: TRBJ2-7; D: TRBD1; DNA: TGTGCCAGCAGCTTGGTTCGATCGGGACAGCCCTACGAGCAGTACTTC; CDR3: CASSLVRSGQPYEQYF
V: TRBV10-1; size: .; J: TRBJ2-7; D: .; DNA: TGCGCCAGCAGTAGGCCGAGCTACGAGCAGTACTTC; CDR3: CASSRPSYEQYF
V: TRBV7-9; size: few; J: TRBJ1-5; D: .; DNA: TGTGCCAGCACCGACAGTGGCGTGTTGCATTTT; CDR3: CASTDSGVLHF
V: TRBV5-6; size: .; J: TRBJ2-7; D: TRBD1; DNA: TGTGCCAGCAGCGCGGAGGGACAGGGAAGGCTCCGGCAGTACTTC; CDR3: CASSAEGQGRLRQYF
V: TRBV2; size: once; J: TRBJ2-5; D: .; DNA: TGTGCCAGCAGTGACTTGGGGGGTGGGGACCAAGAGACCCAGTACTTC; CDR3: CASSDLGGGDQETQYF
V: TRBV18; size: .; J: TRBJ2-7; D: TRBD2; DNA: TGTGCCAGCTCACCAAGACTAGCGGGGTTCTACGAGCAGTACTTC; CDR3: CASSPRLAGFYEQYF
V: TRBV5-4; size: .; J: TRBJ1-1; D: .; DNA: TGTGCCAGCAGGACGGGTATGAACACTGAAGCTTTCTTT; CDR3: CASRTGMNTEAFF
V: TRBV5-6; size: .; J: TRBJ2-7; D: .; DNA: TGTGCCAGCAGCCCCCAGGTGACCTACGAGCAGTACTTC; CDR3: CASSPQVTYEQYF
V: TRBV4-1; size: .; J: TRBJ1-2; D: .; DNA: TGCGCCAGCACTCTTGGGAACAGGGACGGCTATGGCTACACCTTC; CDR3: CASTLGNRDGYGYTF
V: TRBV19; size: .; J: TRBJ2-7; D: .; DNA: TGTGCCAGTAGCCCGGGCCCCGGTTTCAACGAGCAGTACTTC; CDR3: CASSPGPGFNEQYF
V: TRBV7-2; size: .; J: TRBJ2-3; D: TRBD1; DNA: TGTGCCAGCAGCTTATGGGACAGGCCGGTAGATACGCAGTATTTT; CDR3: CASSLWDRPVDTQYF
V: TRBV2; size: .; J: TRBJ2-1; D: .; DNA: TGTGCCAGCAGTGAAGTATGGAGGGACTACAATGAGCAGTTCTTC; CDR3: CASSEVWRDYNEQFF
V: TRBV27; size: .; J: TRBJ2-5; D: TRBD2; DNA: TGTGCCAGCAGTTTATTGACTAGCGGAAACCAAGAGACCCAGTACTTC; CDR3: CASSLLTSGNQETQYF
V: TRBV7-2; size: .; J: TRBJ2-5; D: .; DNA: TGTGCCAGCAGCAGTAGGGATCCCACTCCGGAGCAGTACTTC; CDR3: CASSSRDPTPEQYF